This TCR beta chain originates from a study of early T cells in non-severe SARS-CoV-2 infection. Across the study: Alpha and beta chains were unpaired, from unsorted whole-blood bulk RNA. Study-level results: VDJdb matching, biased toward anti-spike CD8 responses, missed private and CD4 specificities.

At least ten counts were recorded for this clonotype. What it binds is unknown. Individual cDNA molecules received unique molecular identifiers. TCRdb re-analysed the 5' RACE reads in MiXCR, keeping a single row per CDR3 protein. The sample contains 75,000 to 80,000 distinct CDR3 sequences, roughly 10% of which appear only once. The germline V and J ends were trimmed by 2 bases and 4 bases, with 11 bases remaining between them. The germline V gene has CDR1 KGHSH and CDR2 LQKENI. The CDR3 totals 15 residues. The chain is built from TRBV18 and TRBJ1-4; D gene unclear. This sequence was found in an adult who was a healthcare worker with PCR-confirmed SARS-CoV-2 infection or an uninfected control (not recorded which). Specimen: whole blood, collected at baseline. CDR3 loop: CASSPRGQVNEKLFF. CDR3 bases: TGTGCCAGCTCACCAAGAGGGCAGGTTAATGAAAAACTGTTTTTT.